Described below is a single T cell receptor (beta chain) sequence and its context. Its cognate antigen is unknown. Random hexamers served to reverse transcribe about 0.5 to 1 ug RNA. Multiplex immunoSEQ PCR targeted 54 Vbeta and 13 Jbeta TCR beta segments. MiXCR was run by TCRdb on the immunoSEQ multiplex PCR reads, yielding one entry per CDR3 protein. Of about 290,000 distinct CDR3 sequences in the sample, 75% to 90% were seen once. These data belong to a study of CD8 T cells in Susac syndrome. Study observations and caveats: As the study acknowledged, the number of individuals in its TCR sequencing and HLA analysis was relatively small.

CD8+ and CD4+ blood T cells underwent TCR beta sequencing. The multiple sclerosis control group consisted of treatment-naive patients whose relapsing-remitting disease, which was either stable or active, fulfilled revised McDonald criteria. Germline assignment: CDR1 MGHDK and CDR2 SYGVNS. The CDR3 sequence is 16 residues long. The V gene end was trimmed by 4 bases and the J gene end by 3 bases; junction bases not matched to a gene: 5. The origin of this receptor is a human donor with multiple sclerosis. The genes are TRBV25-1 and TRBJ2-2; TRBD1 matches 10 bases. Input material: CD8+ T cells from PBMCs. DNA of the CDR3: TGTGCCAGCAGTGGACAGGGGGCGCGTCACACCGGGGAGCTGTTTTTT. Translation gives CASSGQGARHTGELFF.